This record looks at one TCR beta chain sequence and its context. Those enrolled in Seattle joined during active infection and were followed longitudinally afterward. Data came from immunoSEQ multiplex PCR; TCRdb stores just in-frame clones and leaves some out. The sample holds more than 55,000 clones, 80% to 90% seen once. These data originate in a study of blood T cell repertoires in COVID-19. Study in general: Samples taken during acute and convalescent COVID-19 were collected in the United States, Italy and Spain. T cells, B-cell-depleted T cells, or PBMCs provided the cDNA or gDNA that served as material.

The germline CDR1 and CDR2 sequences are SGDLS and YYNGEE. The CDR3 sequence is 15 residues long. V trimming: 6 bases; J trimming: 1 base; junction bases outside the gene matches: 4. Specimen: peripheral blood. The V call is TRBV9, the J call TRBJ2-2, with 9 nucleotides matching TRBD2. The sequence came from a woman aged 55-69 years with COVID-19, enrolled during active disease. The CDR3 loop is CASNPTSGNTGELFF. CDR3 coding DNA: TGTGCCAGCAATCCGACTAGCGGGAACACCGGGGAGCTGTTTTTT.